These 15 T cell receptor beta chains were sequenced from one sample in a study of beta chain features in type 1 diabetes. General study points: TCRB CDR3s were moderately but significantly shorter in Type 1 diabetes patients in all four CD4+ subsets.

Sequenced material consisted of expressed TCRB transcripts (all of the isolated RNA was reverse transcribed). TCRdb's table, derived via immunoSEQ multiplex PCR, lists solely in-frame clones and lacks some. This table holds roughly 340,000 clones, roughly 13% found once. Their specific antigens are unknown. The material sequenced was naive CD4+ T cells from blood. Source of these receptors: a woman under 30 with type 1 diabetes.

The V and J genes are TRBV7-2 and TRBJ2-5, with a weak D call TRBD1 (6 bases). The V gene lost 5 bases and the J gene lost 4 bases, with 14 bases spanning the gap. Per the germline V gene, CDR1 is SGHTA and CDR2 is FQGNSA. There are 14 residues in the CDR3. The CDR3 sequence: CASSHRQARETQYF. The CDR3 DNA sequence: TGTGCCAGCAGCCACCGACAGGCCAGAGAGACCCAGTACTTC. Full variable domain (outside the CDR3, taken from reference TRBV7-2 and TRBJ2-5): GAGVSQSPSNKVTEKGKDVELRCDPISGHTALYWYRQSLGQGLEFLIYFQGNSAPDKSGLPSDRFSAERTGGSVSTLTIQRTQQEDSAVYLCASSHRQARETQYFGPGTRLLVL.

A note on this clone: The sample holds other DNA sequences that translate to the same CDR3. The CDR3 sequence: CAWSVRGGNYEQYF. The CDR3 DNA is TGTGCCTGGAGTGTACGCGGGGGTAACTACGAGCAGTACTTC. This chain joins TRBV30 and TRBJ2-7, with 7 bases identical to TRBD2. With V trimmed by 0 bases and J by 3 bases, 5 bases remained unmatched. Germline V CDR1 and CDR2: GTSNPN, SVGIG (reference sequence). The CDR3 loop spans 14 amino acids.

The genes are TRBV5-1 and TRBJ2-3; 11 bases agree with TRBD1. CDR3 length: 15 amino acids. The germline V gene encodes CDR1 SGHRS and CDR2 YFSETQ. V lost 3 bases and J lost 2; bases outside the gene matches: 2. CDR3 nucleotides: TGCGCCAGCAGCTGGGACAGGGGGTCCACAGATACGCAGTATTTT. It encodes CASSWDRGSTDTQYF. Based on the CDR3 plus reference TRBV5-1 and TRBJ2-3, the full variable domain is KAGVTQTPRYLIKTRGQQVTLSCSPISGHRSVSWYQQTPGQGLQFLFEYFSETQRNKGNFPGRFSGRQFSNSRSEMNVSTLELGDSALYLCASSWDRGSTDTQYFGPGTRLTVL.

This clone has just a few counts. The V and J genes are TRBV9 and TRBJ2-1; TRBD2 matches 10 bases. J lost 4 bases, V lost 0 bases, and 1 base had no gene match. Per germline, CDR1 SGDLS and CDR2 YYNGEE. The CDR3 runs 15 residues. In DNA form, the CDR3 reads TGTGCCAGCAGCGTAGCTAGCGGGGGTTACAATGAGCAGTTCTTC. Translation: CASSVASGGYNEQFF. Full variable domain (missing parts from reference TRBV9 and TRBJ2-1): DSGVTQTPKHLITATGQRVTLRCSPRSGDLSVYWYQQSLDQGLQFLIQYYNGEERAKGNILERFSAQQFPDLHSELNLSSLELGDSALYFCASSVASGGYNEQFFGPGTRLTVL.

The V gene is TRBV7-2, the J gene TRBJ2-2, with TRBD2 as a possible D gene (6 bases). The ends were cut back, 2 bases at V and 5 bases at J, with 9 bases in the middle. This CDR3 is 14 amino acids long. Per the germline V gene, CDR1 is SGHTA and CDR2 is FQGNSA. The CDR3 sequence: CASSLMGGTGELFF. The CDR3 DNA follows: TGTGCCAGCAGCTTAATGGGGGGAACCGGGGAGCTGTTTTTT.

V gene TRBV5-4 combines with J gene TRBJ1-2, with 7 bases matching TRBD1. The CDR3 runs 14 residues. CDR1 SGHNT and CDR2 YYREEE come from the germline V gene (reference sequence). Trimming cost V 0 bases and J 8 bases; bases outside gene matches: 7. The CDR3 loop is CASSLENRGEGYTF. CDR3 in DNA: TGTGCCAGCAGCTTGGAGAACAGGGGTGAGGGCTACACCTTC. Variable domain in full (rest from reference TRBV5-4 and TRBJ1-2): ETGVTQSPTHLIKTRGQQVTLRCSSQSGHNTVSWYQQALGQGPQFIFQYYREEENGRGNFPPRFSGLQFPNYSSELNVNALELDDSALYLCASSLENRGEGYTFGSGTRLTVV.

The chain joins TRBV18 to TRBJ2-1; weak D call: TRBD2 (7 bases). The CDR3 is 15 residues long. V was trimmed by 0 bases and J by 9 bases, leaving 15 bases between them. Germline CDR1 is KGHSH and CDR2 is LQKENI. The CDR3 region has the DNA TGTGCCAGCTCACCACCCGGGGGGCTTGCCGGTGAGCAGTTCTTC. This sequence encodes CASSPPGGLAGEQFF.

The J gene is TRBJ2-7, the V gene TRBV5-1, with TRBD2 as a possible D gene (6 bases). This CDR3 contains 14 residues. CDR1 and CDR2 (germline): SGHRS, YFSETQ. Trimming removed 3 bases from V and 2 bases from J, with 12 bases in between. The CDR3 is CASSWGDGTYEQYF. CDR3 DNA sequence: TGCGCCAGCAGCTGGGGGGACGGAACCTACGAGCAGTACTTC. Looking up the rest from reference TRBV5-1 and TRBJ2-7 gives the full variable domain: KAGVTQTPRYLIKTRGQQVTLSCSPISGHRSVSWYQQTPGQGLQFLFEYFSETQRNKGNFPGRFSGRQFSNSRSEMNVSTLELGDSALYLCASSWGDGTYEQYFGPGTRLTVT.

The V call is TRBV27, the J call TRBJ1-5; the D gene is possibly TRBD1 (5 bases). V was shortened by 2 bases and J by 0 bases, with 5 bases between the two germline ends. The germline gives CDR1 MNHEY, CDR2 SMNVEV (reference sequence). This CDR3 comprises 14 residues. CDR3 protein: CASSLQGSNQPQHF. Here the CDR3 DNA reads TGTGCCAGCAGTTTACAGGGTAGCAATCAGCCCCAGCATTTT.

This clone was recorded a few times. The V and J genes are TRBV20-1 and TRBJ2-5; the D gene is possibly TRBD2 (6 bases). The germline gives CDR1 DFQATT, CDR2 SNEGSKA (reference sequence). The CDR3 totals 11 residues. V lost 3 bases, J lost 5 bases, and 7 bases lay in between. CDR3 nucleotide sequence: TGCAGTGCTAGGGAGGGGGAGACCCAGTACTTC. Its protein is CSAREGETQYF.

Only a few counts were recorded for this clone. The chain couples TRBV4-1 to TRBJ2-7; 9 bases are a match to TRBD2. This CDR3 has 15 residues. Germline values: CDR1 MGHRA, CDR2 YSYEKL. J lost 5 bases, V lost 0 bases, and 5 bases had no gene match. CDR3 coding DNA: TGCGCCAGCAGCCAAGAGGGACTAGCTAGAAACGAGCAGTACTTC. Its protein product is CASSQEGLARNEQYF.

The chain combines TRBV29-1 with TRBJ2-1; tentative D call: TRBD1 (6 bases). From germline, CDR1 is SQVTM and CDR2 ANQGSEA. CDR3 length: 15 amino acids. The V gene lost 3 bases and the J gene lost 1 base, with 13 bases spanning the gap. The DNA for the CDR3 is TGCAGCGTTGATGGGACACCGGATTCCTACAATGAGCAGTTCTTC. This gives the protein CSVDGTPDSYNEQFF.

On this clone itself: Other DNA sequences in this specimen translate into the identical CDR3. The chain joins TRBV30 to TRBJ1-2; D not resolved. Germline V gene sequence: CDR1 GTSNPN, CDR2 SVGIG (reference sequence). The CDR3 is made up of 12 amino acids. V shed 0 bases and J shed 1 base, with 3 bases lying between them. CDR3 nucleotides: TGTGCCTGGAGTGTACTTAACTATGGCTACACCTTC. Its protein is CAWSVLNYGYTF. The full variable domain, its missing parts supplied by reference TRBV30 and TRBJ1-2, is SQTIHQWPATLVQPVGSPLSLECTVEGTSNPNLYWYRQAAGRGLQLLFYSVGIGQISSEVPQNLSASRPQDRQFILSSKKLLLSDSGFYLCAWSVLNYGYTFGSGTRLTVV.

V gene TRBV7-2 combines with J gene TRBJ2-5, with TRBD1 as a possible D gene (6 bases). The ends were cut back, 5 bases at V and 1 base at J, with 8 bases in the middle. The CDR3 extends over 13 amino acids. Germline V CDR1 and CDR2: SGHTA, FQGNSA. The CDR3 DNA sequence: TGTGCCAGCAGCCGAGGGGGCCAAGAGACCCAGTACTTC. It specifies CASSRGGQETQYF.

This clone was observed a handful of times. In nucleotides, the CDR3 is TGTGCCAGCGGCGATACAGGGGGCAGTGTCAATGAGCAGTTCTTC. The encoded protein is CASGDTGGSVNEQFF. The genes are TRBV7-9 and TRBJ2-1; 9 bases align to TRBD1. V shed 8 bases and J 6 bases; nucleotides not matched to a gene: 11. CDR3 length: 15 amino acids. CDR1 is SEHNR and CDR2 is FQNEAQ in the germline V gene (reference sequence). The entire variable domain, with the rest obtained from reference TRBV7-9 and TRBJ2-1, is as follows: DTGVSQNPRHKITKRGQNVTFRCDPISEHNRLYWYRQTLGQGPEFLTYFQNEAQLEKSRLLSDRFSAERPKGSFSTLEIQRTEQGDSAMYLCASGDTGGSVNEQFFGPGTRLTVL.